A selection of T cell receptor beta chains follows, all from one sample in a study of T cell changes during pregnancy in multiple sclerosis. Repertoires were generated with immunoSEQ multiplex PCR, while TCRdb's copy carries only in-frame clones and drops some. The sample records approximately 72,000 clones, about 90% being singletons. Sample: peripheral blood, taken in the first trimester of pregnancy. Receptors originate from a female donor in good health, enrolled as a control in a pregnancy study. Both conserved end residues are part of each CDR3. Fields, in order: V gene, J gene, clone size, D gene, CDR3 protein, CDR3 DNA. D genes are given only for firm matches. The size entry is marked missing in some rows and otherwise reads once, few, many or a size class.

>TRBV29-1|TRBJ2-3|-|TRBD2
CSVDPLAGGTDTQYF
TGCAGCGTTGACCCTCTAGCGGGAGGTACAGATACGCAGTATTTT
>TRBV27|TRBJ1-1|-|-
CASSSGGLAAFF
TGTGCCAGCAGTTCGGGGGGGCTTGCAGCTTTCTTT
>TRBV5-1|TRBJ2-7|-|-
CASSPAASASPYEQYF
TGCGCCAGCAGCCCTGCCGCTTCAGCGTCCCCCTACGAGCAGTACTTC
>TRBV7-9|TRBJ1-1|once|-
CASSLIGYTEAFF
TGTGCCAGCAGCTTAATTGGCTACACTGAAGCTTTCTTT
>TRBV27|TRBJ1-2|-|TRBD1
CASSQGQGYYGYTF
TGTGCCAGCAGCCAGGGACAGGGGTACTATGGCTACACCTTC
>TRBV5-1|TRBJ1-3|-|TRBD1
CASRGQGTGNTIYF
TGCGCCAGCAGGGGACAGGGGACTGGAAACACCATATATTTT
>TRBV7-2|TRBJ2-1|-|-
CASSLEAPGSRFF
TGTGCCAGCAGCTTAGAGGCTCCGGGTTCTCGGTTCTTC
>TRBV10-3|TRBJ2-5|once|TRBD2
CAIRPDRGEETQYF
TGTGCCATCAGGCCCGACCGGGGGGAAGAGACCCAGTACTTC
>TRBV11-2|TRBJ2-3|-|TRBD2
CASSFSGRVGTDTQYF
TGTGCCAGCAGCTTTAGCGGGAGGGTGGGGACAGATACGCAGTATTTT
>TRBV27|TRBJ2-1|-|TRBD2
CASTPLAGAVLNEQFF
TGTGCCAGCACCCCACTAGCGGGAGCCGTCCTCAATGAGCAGTTCTTC
>TRBV5-6|TRBJ1-2|-|TRBD1
CASSLDRGTASINYGYTF
TGTGCCAGCAGCCTAGACAGGGGGACGGCCTCCATTAACTATGGCTACACCTTC
>TRBV4-1|TRBJ2-5|-|-
CASSQEAALTQYF
TGCGCCAGCAGCCAAGAAGCCGCCTTAACCCAGTACTTC
>TRBV4-1|TRBJ2-7|-|TRBD2
CASSRGLAGGSSYEQYF
TGCGCCAGCAGCCGGGGACTAGCGGGAGGAAGCTCCTACGAGCAGTACTTC
>TRBV6-1|TRBJ2-4|once|TRBD1
CASSAGQGQNIQYF
TGTGCCAGCAGTGCTGGACAGGGTCAAAACATTCAGTACTTC
>TRBV6-1|TRBJ2-7|-|TRBD2
CASSPGLAGTYEQYF
TGTGCCAGCAGCCCGGGACTAGCGGGAACTTACGAGCAGTACTTC
>TRBV6-5|TRBJ2-2|-|TRBD2
CASSYGGGQWSGELFF
TGTGCCAGCAGTTACGGGGGAGGGCAGTGGTCCGGGGAGCTGTTTTTT
>TRBV13|TRBJ2-7|once|-
CASSWGVYEQYF
TGTGCCAGCAGCTGGGGGGTCTACGAGCAGTACTTC
>TRBV28|TRBJ1-4|-|-
CASSPPSSGGKLFF
TGTGCCAGCAGTCCCCCCTCAAGCGGGGGAAAACTGTTTTTT
>TRBV12-2|TRBJ1-1|few|-
CASRLGRLNTEAFF
TGTGCAAGTCGCTTAGGCCGGTTGAACACTGAAGCTTTCTTT
>TRBV19|TRBJ1-1|-|-
CASSIGGGVTAEAFF
TGTGCCAGTAGTATAGGAGGGGGAGTAACCGCTGAAGCTTTCTTT
>TRBV28|TRBJ1-5|-|-
CATLRGLRNQPQHF
TGTGCCACCCTTAGGGGGTTGAGAAATCAGCCCCAGCATTTT
>TRBV4-1|TRBJ1-1|once|-
CASSQGRENTEAFF
TGCGCCAGCAGCCAAGGGAGGGAGAACACTGAAGCTTTCTTT
>TRBV2|TRBJ2-7|-|TRBD1
CASSGQGEGYEQYF
TGTGCCAGCAGCGGACAGGGGGAAGGCTACGAGCAGTACTTC
>TRBV5-1|TRBJ2-7|-|TRBD2
CASSLAPISGAYEQYF
TGCGCCAGCAGCTTGGCCCCAATTAGCGGGGCCTACGAGCAGTACTTC
>TRBV5-8|TRBJ1-4|-|-
CASSLRTDRNEKLFF
TGTGCCAGCAGCTTGAGGACGGACAGAAATGAAAAACTGTTTTTT
>TRBV18|TRBJ2-7|-|-
CASSPPEQGEIYEQYF
TGTGCCAGCTCACCACCCGAACAGGGAGAAATCTACGAGCAGTACTTC
>TRBV25-1|TRBJ1-5|-|TRBD1
CASSDREWNQPQHF
TGTGCCAGCAGCGACAGGGAGTGGAATCAGCCCCAGCATTTT
>TRBV18|TRBJ2-1|-|-
CASSGSLEQFF
TGTGCCAGCTCTGGGAGTCTTGAGCAGTTCTTC
>TRBV4-2|TRBJ2-3|-|-
CASSQGAEVWGTDTQYF
TGTGCCAGCAGCCAAGGAGCGGAGGTTTGGGGCACAGATACGCAGTATTTT
>TRBV5-6|TRBJ2-5|-|-
CASSHREWYQETQYF
TGTGCCAGCAGCCACCGGGAATGGTACCAAGAGACCCAGTACTTC
>TRBV11-1|TRBJ2-6|-|TRBD2
CASSLESSGTEGANVLTF
TGTGCCAGCAGCTTAGAGTCTAGCGGAACGGAGGGGGCCAACGTCCTGACTTTC
>TRBV5-1|TRBJ2-7|-|TRBD2
CASSRLAGGVDEQYF
TGCGCCAGCAGCCGACTAGCGGGAGGGGTAGACGAGCAGTACTTC
>TRBV7-9|TRBJ2-1|-|-
CASSLVGANYNEQFF
TGTGCCAGCAGCTTAGTGGGGGCTAACTACAATGAGCAGTTCTTC
>TRBV7-9|TRBJ1-2|-|TRBD1
CASSLDRGRYGYTF
TGTGCCAGCAGCTTAGACAGGGGCCGCTATGGCTACACCTTC
>TRBV4-2|TRBJ1-1|once|-
CASSQGAGTEAFF
TGTGCCAGCAGCCAAGGAGCGGGGACTGAAGCTTTCTTT
>TRBV2|TRBJ1-5|-|TRBD1
CASSQGARDQPQHF
TGTGCCAGCAGCCAGGGGGCGCGAGATCAGCCCCAGCATTTT
>TRBV2|TRBJ1-4|-|-
CATQRGFGTNEKLFF
TGTGCCACCCAAAGGGGCTTCGGAACTAATGAAAAACTGTTTTTT
>TRBV6-1|TRBJ2-5|-|TRBD1
CASRGTGVETQYF
TGTGCCAGCAGAGGGACAGGGGTAGAGACCCAGTACTTC
>TRBV6-5|TRBJ1-5|-|TRBD1
CASSPGQSYQPQHF
TGTGCCAGCAGTCCGGGACAGAGCTATCAGCCCCAGCATTTT
>TRBV28|TRBJ2-7|-|TRBD2
CASSLWTSGGLSGEQYF
TGTGCCAGCAGCCTGTGGACTAGCGGAGGCTTGTCGGGGGAGCAGTACTTC
>TRBV14|TRBJ1-2|-|-
CASSTGISYGYTF
TGTGCCAGCAGCACAGGGATCAGCTATGGCTACACCTTC
>TRBV11-2|TRBJ2-1|-|-
CASSFLRNEQFF
TGTGCCAGCAGCTTTTTGAGGAATGAGCAGTTCTTC
>TRBV27|TRBJ2-7|-|TRBD2
CASSLRASGSLEQYF
TGTGCCAGCAGTTTAAGGGCTAGCGGGAGCTTGGAGCAGTACTTC